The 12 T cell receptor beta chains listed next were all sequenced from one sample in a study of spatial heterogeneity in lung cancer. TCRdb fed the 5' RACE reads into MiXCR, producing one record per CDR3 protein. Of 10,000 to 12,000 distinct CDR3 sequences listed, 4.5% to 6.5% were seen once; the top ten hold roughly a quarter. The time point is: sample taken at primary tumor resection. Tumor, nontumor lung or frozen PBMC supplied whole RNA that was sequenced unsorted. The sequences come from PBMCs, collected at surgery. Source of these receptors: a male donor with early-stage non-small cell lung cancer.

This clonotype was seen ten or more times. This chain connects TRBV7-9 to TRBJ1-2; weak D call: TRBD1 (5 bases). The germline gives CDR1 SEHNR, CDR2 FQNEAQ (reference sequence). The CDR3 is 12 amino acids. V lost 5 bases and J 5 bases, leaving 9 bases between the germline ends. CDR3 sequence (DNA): TGTGCCAGCAGCCCAGACAGTTATGGCTACACCTTC. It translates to CASSPDSYGYTF.

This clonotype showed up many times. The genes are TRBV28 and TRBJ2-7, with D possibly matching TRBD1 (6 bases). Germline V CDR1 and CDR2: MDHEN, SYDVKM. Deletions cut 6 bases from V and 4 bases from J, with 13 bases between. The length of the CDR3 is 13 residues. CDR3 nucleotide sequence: TGTGCCAGCAGCACAGGGATGGGGTACGAGCAGTACTTC. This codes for CASSTGMGYEQYF.

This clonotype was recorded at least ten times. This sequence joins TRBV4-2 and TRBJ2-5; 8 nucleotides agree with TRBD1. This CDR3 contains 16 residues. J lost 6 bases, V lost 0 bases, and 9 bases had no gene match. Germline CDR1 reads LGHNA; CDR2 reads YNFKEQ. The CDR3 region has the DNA TGTGCCAGCAGCCAAGATTGGGCAGGGGGCCCACAGACCCAGTACTTC. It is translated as CASSQDWAGGPQTQYF.

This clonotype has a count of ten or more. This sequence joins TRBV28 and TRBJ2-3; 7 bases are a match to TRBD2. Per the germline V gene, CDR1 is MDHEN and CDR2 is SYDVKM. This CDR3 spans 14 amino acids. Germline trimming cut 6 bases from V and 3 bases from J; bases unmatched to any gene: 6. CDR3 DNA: TGTGCCAGCAGGCCGGGGGGTCGGACAGATACGCAGTATTTT. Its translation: CASRPGGRTDTQYF.

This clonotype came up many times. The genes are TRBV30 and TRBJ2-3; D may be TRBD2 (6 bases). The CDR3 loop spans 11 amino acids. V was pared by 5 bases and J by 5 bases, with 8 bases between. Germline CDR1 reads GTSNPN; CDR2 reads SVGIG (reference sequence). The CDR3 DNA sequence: TGTGCCTGGGGACTACGAGATACGCAGTATTTT. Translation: CAWGLRDTQYF.

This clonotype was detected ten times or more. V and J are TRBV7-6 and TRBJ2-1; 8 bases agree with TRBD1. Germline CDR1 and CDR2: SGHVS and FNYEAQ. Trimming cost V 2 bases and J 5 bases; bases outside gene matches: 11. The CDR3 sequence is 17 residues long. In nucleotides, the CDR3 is TGTGCCAGCAGCTTATTATTATGGGGGACAGGAAACAATGAGCAGTTCTTC. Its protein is CASSLLLWGTGNNEQFF.

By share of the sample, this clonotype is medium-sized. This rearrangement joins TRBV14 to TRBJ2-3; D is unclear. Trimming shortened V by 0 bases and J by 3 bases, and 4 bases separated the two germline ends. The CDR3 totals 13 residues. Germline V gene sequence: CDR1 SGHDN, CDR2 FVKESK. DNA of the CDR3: TGTGCCAGCAGCCAAGAGAGGACAGATACGCAGTATTTT. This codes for CASSQERTDTQYF.

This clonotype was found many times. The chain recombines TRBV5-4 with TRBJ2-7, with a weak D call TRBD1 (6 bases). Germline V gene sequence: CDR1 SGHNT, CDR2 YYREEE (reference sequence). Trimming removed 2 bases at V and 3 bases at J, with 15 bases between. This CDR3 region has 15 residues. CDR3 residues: CASSLQGLLNYEQYF. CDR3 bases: TGTGCCAGCAGCTTACAGGGTCTCCTTAACTACGAGCAGTACTTC.

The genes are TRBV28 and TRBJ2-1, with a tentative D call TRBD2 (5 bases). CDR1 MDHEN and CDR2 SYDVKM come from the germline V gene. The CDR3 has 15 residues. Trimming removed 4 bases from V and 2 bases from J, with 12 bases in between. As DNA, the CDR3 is TGTGCCAGCAGTTCCCCGGGGTCCGCCTACAATGAGCAGTTCTTC. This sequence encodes CASSSPGSAYNEQFF.

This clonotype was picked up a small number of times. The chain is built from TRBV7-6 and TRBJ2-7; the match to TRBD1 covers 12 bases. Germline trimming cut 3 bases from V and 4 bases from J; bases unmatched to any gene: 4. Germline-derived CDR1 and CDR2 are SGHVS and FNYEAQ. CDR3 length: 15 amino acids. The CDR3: CASSLGTGGRYEQYF. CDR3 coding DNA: TGTGCCAGCAGCTTGGGGACAGGGGGCAGGTACGAGCAGTACTTC.

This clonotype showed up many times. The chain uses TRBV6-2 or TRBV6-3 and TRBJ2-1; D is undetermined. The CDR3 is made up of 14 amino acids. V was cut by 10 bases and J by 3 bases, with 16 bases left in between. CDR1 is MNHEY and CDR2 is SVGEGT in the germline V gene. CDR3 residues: CATSPELNYNEQFF. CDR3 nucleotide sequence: TGTGCCACCTCCCCCGAACTTAACTACAATGAGCAGTTCTTC.

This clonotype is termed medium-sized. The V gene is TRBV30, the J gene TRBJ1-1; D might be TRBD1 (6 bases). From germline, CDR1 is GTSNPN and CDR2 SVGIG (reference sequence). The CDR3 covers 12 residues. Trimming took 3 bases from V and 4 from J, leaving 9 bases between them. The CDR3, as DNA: TGTGCCTGGAGACAGGGTCGCACTGAAGCTTTCTTT. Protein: CAWRQGRTEAFF.